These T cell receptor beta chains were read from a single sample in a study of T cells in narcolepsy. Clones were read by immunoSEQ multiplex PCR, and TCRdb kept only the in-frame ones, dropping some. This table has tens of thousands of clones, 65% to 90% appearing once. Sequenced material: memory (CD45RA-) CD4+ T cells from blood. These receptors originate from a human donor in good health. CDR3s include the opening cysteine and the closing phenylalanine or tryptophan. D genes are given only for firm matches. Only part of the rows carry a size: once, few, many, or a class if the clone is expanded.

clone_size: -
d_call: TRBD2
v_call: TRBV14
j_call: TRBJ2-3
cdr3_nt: TGTGCCAGCAGCCAAGGGCGGGAGAGCACAGATACGCAGTATTTT
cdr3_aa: CASSQGRESTDTQYF

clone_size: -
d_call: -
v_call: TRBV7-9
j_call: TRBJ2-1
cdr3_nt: TGTGCCAGCAGCTTCTACGGCGGGAATGAGCAGTTCTTC
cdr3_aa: CASSFYGGNEQFF

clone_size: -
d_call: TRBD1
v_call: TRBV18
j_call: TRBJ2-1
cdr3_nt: TGTGCCAGCTCACTTGGACAGGGGGTCCCCTACAATGAGCAGTTCTTC
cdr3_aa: CASSLGQGVPYNEQFF

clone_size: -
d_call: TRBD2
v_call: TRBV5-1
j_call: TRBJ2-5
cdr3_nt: TGCGCCAGCAGCTCCGGACTAGCGGGAGTAGAGACCCAGTACTTC
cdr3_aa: CASSSGLAGVETQYF

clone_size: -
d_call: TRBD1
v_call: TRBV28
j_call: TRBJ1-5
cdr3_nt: TGTGCCAGCAGTTTAGGGACAGCCAATCAGCCCCAGCATTTT
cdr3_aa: CASSLGTANQPQHF

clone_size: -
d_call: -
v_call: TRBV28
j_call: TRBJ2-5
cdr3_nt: TGTGCCAGCAGTTTACAAGAGACCCAGTACTTC
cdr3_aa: CASSLQETQYF

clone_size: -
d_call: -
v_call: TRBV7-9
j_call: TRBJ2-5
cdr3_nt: TGTGCCAGCAGCCAGCTAGGGGAGACCCAGTACTTC
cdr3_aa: CASSQLGETQYF

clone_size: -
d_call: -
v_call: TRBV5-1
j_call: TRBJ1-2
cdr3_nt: TGCGCCAGCAGCTTGGGAGGGGCCAATGGTCGGAGTGGCTATGGCTACACCTTC
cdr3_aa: CASSLGGANGRSGYGYTF

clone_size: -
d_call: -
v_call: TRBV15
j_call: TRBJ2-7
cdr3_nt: TGTGCCACCAGCACTCATAGGGTTCCCTACGAGCAGTACTTC
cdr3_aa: CATSTHRVPYEQYF

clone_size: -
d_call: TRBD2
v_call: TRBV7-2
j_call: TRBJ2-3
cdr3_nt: TGTGCCAGCAGCTTAAGGGGACTAGGGGCCCGCACAGATACGCAGTATTTT
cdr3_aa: CASSLRGLGARTDTQYF

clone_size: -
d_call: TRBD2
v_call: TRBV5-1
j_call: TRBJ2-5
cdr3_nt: TGCGCCAGCACCCCCCGACTAGCGGGAGTACGTTCTCAAGAGACCCAGTACTTC
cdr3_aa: CASTPRLAGVRSQETQYF

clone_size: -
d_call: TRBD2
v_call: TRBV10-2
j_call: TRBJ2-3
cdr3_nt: TGCGCCAGCTTCGCGGGAGCAGATACGCAGTATTTT
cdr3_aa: CASFAGADTQYF

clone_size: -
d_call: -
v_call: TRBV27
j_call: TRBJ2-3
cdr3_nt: TGTGCCAGCAGTACCCACAGGGTGAGGACAGATACGCAGTATTTT
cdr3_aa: CASSTHRVRTDTQYF

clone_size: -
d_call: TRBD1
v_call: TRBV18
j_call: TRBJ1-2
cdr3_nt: TGTGCCAGCTCACCTAAACCGGGACAGGGCCTTTGGTATGGCTACACCTTC
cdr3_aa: CASSPKPGQGLWYGYTF

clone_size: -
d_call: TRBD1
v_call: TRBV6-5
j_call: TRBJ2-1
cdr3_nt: TGTGCCGCCAAGCGGGGACAGGGCCACAATGAGCAGTTCTTC
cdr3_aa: CAAKRGQGHNEQFF

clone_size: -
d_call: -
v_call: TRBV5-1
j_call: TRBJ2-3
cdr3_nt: TGCGCCAGCAGGGGCAACACAGATACGCAGTATTTT
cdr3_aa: CASRGNTDTQYF

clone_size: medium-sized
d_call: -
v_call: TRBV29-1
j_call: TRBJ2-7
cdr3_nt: TGCAGCGTGGGGGGGGCAGGAGCACGCTACGAGCAGTACTTC
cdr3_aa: CSVGGAGARYEQYF

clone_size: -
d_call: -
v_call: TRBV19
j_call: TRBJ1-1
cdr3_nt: TGTGCCAGTACCTTAGGCGGCCAAGGAGCGGCTTTCTTT
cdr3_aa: CASTLGGQGAAFF

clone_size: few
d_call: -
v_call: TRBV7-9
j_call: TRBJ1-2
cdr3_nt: TGTGCCAGCAGCTTAGAACGAGGGTTGGACTATGGCTACACCTTC
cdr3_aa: CASSLERGLDYGYTF

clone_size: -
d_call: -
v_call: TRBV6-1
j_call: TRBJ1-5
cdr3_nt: TGTGCCAGCAGTCCGGGGGGAGCCCAGCCCCAGCATTTT
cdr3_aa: CASSPGGAQPQHF

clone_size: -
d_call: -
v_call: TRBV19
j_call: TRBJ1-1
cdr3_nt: TGTGCCAGTAGTCTGAGGACACGACAACGGGAGGCTTTCTTT
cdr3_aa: CASSLRTRQREAFF

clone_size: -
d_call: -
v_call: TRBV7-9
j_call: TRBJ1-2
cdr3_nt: TGTGCCAGCAGCCAGGACGGGACCTTCTATGGCTACACCTTC
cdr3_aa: CASSQDGTFYGYTF

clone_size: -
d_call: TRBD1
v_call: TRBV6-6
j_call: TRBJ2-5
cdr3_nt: TGTGCCAGCAAGGGGACAGGGATGTACCAAGAGACCCAGTACTTC
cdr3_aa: CASKGTGMYQETQYF

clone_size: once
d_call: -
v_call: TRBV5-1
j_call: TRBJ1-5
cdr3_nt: TGCGCCAGCAGCTTATCCGGGGATAGCAATCAGCCCCAGCATTTT
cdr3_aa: CASSLSGDSNQPQHF

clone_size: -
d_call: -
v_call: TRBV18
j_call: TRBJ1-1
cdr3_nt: TGTGCCAGCTCCGAGGACATGAACACTGAAGCTTTCTTT
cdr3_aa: CASSEDMNTEAFF

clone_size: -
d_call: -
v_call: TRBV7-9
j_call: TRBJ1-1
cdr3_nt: TGTGCCGCCTCCCCTGGGGCAAAAGCTTTCTTT
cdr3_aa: CAASPGAKAFF

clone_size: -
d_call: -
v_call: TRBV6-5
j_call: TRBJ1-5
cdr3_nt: TGTGCCAGCAGTTTTGAGATGGGTGGGCATCAGCCCCAGCATTTT
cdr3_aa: CASSFEMGGHQPQHF

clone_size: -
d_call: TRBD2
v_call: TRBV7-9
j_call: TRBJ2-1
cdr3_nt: TGTGCCAGCAGCTTAGACCTAGCGGGATTGGATGAGCAGTTCTTC
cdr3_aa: CASSLDLAGLDEQFF